This T cell receptor (beta chain) is from a study of graft-versus-host responses after intestinal transplantation. In the study overall: Once they had received anti-thymocyte globulin induction, all recipients took tacrolimus and steroids for roughly three years.

CDR3 length equals 15 residues. Germline lookup yields CDR1 SGHNT and CDR2 YYREEE (reference sequence). V lost 1 base, J lost 3 bases, and 13 bases lay in between. Notes on the study in general: Some GvH clones appeared in ileal mucosa or blood before recipient bone marrow. The study associated peak circulating GvH clone levels with early post-transplant HvG declines.

As concerns this clone: Its specificity is not known.

Produced via immunoSEQ multiplex PCR; TCRdb's table is partial and in-frame only. The data hold 75,000 to 100,000 clones, with over 75% observed a single time. The V gene is TRBV5-4, the J gene TRBJ2-5; TRBD2 is a possible D gene (6 bases). The receptor was isolated from a human patient who received an intestinal transplant, so some T cells may come from the graft donor. Here the sequenced sample was PBMCs, taken 450 to 480 days after intestinal transplant. Here the CDR3 DNA reads TGTGCCAGCAGCTTGTGGTCTAGCGCGGAAGAGACCCAGTACTTC. Protein sequence: CASSLWSSAEETQYF.